This T cell receptor beta chain was obtained from a study of T cells in Graves' hyperthyroidism and ophthalmopathy. For the study at large: Peripheral blood was taken when the disease was first diagnosed, before any treatment began.

On this clonotype itself: Its antigen is not identified.

The investigators amplified TCR beta CDR3 regions from RNA transcripts. During a first-round RT-PCR of the TCR CDR3, the HTBI primer set was used. MiXCR, applied by TCRdb to the multiplex PCR reads, yields one record per CDR3 protein. Of about 300,000 distinct CDR3 sequences listed, around a fifth were seen once; the top ten hold less than 40%. The CDR3 has 15 residues. V shed 3 bases and J shed 0 bases, with 9 bases lying between them. Study results and caveats: Before onset, by a median of approximately 6.8 months, the model predicted ophthalmopathy. The majority of expanded thyroid clonotypes above 0.001 also appeared in blood.

Uncontrolled infections, other autoimmune diseases, pregnancy or lactation led to exclusion of patients. This chain uses TRBV12-3 or TRBV12-4 with TRBJ2-1; D unclear. Source material: blood. The origin of this receptor is a man in his fifties or sixties with Graves' ophthalmopathy. CDR3 amino acids: CASSLSLFSYNEQFF. The CDR3 bases are TGTGCCAGCAGTTTGTCACTTTTCTCCTACAATGAGCAGTTCTTC.